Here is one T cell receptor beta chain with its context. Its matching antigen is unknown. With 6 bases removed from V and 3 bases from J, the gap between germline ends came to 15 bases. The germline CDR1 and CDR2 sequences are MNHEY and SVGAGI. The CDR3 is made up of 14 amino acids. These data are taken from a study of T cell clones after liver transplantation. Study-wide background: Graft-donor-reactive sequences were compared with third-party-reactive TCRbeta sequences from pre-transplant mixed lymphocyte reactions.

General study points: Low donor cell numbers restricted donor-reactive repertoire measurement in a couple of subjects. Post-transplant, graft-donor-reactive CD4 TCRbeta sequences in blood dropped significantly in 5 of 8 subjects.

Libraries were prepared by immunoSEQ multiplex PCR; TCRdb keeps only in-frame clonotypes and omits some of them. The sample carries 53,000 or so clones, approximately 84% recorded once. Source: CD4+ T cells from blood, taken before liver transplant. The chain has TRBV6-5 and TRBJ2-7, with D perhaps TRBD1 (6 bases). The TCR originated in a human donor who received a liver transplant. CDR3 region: CASSRRTVLYEQYF. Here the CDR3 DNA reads TGTGCCAGCAGCCGACGGACAGTCCTCTACGAGCAGTACTTC.